These 9 T cell receptor beta chains were sequenced from one sample in a study of cytomegalovirus exposure and HLA in healthy donors. PCR involved 60 Vbeta and 13 Jbeta primers. Sequencing used immunoSEQ multiplex PCR; TCRdb keeps in-frame clones, though not all of them. Counted here are hundreds of thousands of clones, just under 70% occurring once; the ten biggest clones make up 2.6%. Sequencing was performed on PBMCs. The source of these receptors is a man in his forties or fifties in good health and CMV-seropositive.

This clone was observed a handful of times. The J gene is TRBJ2-7, the V gene TRBV15; TRBD1 agrees at 8 bases. The CDR3 totals 16 residues. From germline, CDR1 is LNHNV and CDR2 YYDKDF (reference sequence). Trimming removed 0 bases from V and 6 bases from J; junction bases left unmatched: 10. The CDR3 region has the DNA TGTGCCACCAGCAGAGATGGGAAGACAGGGGCCCGCGAGCAGTACTTC. This codes for CATSRDGKTGAREQYF.

On this clone: The sample carries other DNA sequences with the same CDR3. The V call is TRBV5-1, the J call TRBJ1-1, with no clear D. Trimming pared 2 bases from V and 1 base from J, leaving 6 bases between. Germline CDR1 and CDR2: SGHRS and YFSETQ. This CDR3 is 13 amino acids long. Written as DNA, the CDR3 is TGCGCCAGCAGCTTAACAGCGAACACTGAAGCTTTCTTT. Protein product: CASSLTANTEAFF.

The V and J genes are TRBV27 and TRBJ2-3, with 7 bases that match TRBD2. CDR1 is MNHEY and CDR2 is SMNVEV in the germline V gene (reference sequence). Unmatched junction bases numbered 18, after V lost 5 bases and J lost 4 bases. This CDR3 contains 18 residues. The CDR3 loop is CASSLLSRLASSPDTQYF. The CDR3 DNA is TGTGCCAGCAGTCTTCTTTCCCGACTAGCCTCCTCGCCAGATACGCAGTATTTT.

Here the CDR3 DNA reads TGCGCCAGCAGCTCGACTAGCGTTACTATCAATGAGCAGTTCTTC. Translation gives CASSSTSVTINEQFF. The chain carries TRBV5-1 and TRBJ2-1; 8 bases line up with TRBD2. CDR1 and CDR2 from the germline V gene are SGHRS and YFSETQ. V trimming: 3 bases; J trimming: 6 bases; junction bases outside the gene matches: 8. This CDR3 is built from 15 residues. The complete variable domain, with remaining parts taken from reference TRBV5-1 and TRBJ2-1, reads KAGVTQTPRYLIKTRGQQVTLSCSPISGHRSVSWYQQTPGQGLQFLFEYFSETQRNKGNFPGRFSGRQFSNSRSEMNVSTLELGDSALYLCASSSTSVTINEQFFGPGTRLTVL.

CDR3 coding DNA: TGTGCCAGCAGCTTGCTAGCGGGGACGGGGACAGATACGCAGTATTTT. Residues: CASSLLAGTGTDTQYF. The rearrangement joins TRBV7-6 to TRBJ2-3; 9 positions match TRBD2. Germline CDR1 and CDR2: SGHVS and FNYEAQ. The CDR3 runs to 16 residues. Trimming at V came to 3 bases and at J to 3 bases, leaving 7 bases not matched to a gene.

The table lists this clone with a few counts. V usage is TRBV5-1 and J usage is TRBJ2-5; unclear D gene. The V end was cut by 4 bases, the J end by 2 bases, with 12 bases between. Germline-derived CDR1 and CDR2 are SGHRS and YFSETQ. CDR3 length equals 14 residues. CDR3 sequence: CASSPNQLQETQYF. The CDR3 DNA reads TGCGCCAGCAGCCCTAATCAACTACAAGAGACCCAGTACTTC.

The rearrangement joins TRBV7-2 to TRBJ2-3; 9 bases are a match to TRBD2. The CDR3 length is 17 residues. Looked up from germline, CDR1 is SGHTA and CDR2 is FQGNSA. Losses at the gene ends were 4 bases for V and 0 bases for J; bases not matched to a gene: 8. CDR3 DNA: TGTGCCAGCAGCTCCCTTAGCGGGGGCCTTAGCACAGATACGCAGTATTTT. Translated, it gives CASSSLSGGLSTDTQYF.

The V gene is TRBV19, the J gene TRBJ1-5, with D perhaps TRBD1 (6 bases). Looked up from germline, CDR1 is LNHDA and CDR2 is SQIVND (reference sequence). With 0 bases removed from V and 1 base from J, the gap between germline ends came to 19 bases. The CDR3 has 19 residues. CDR3 nucleotide sequence: TGTGCCAGTAGTATAGATCTTTCCAGGGGAGAGAGGAGCAATCAGCCCCAGCATTTT. Translating gives CASSIDLSRGERSNQPQHF.

J is TRBJ2-6 and V is TRBV13; the D gene is possibly TRBD2 (5 bases). This CDR3 comprises 19 residues. Germline V gene data show CDR1 as PRHDT and CDR2 as FYEKMQ (reference sequence). V gave up 4 bases and J gave up 4 bases, with 23 bases separating them. CDR3 loop: CASSSTWGARSPGANVLTF. Here the CDR3 DNA reads TGTGCCAGCAGCTCAACCTGGGGAGCCCGAAGTCCCGGGGCCAACGTCCTGACTTTC.